Following are 32 T cell receptor beta chains from one sample sequenced in a study of T cell repertoires in cytomegalovirus infection. From the reads, TCRdb called clonotypes with MiXCR, one entry per CDR3 protein. The sample yields 300,000 to 400,000 distinct CDR3 sequences, roughly 18% seen once. Sequences were obtained from PBMCs. Source of these receptors: a human donor in good health (CMV status not recorded). Some clones in this sample may be carry-over from other donors' samples.

This clonotype came up a few times. The rearrangement links TRBV3-1 to TRBJ2-3; the D gene is possibly TRBD1 (5 bases). Between the trimmed V and J ends, which lost 1 base and 2 bases, there was a span of 13 bases. There are 16 residues in the CDR3. Germline V lookup: CDR1 LGHDT, CDR2 YNNKEL (reference sequence). The CDR3 sequence: CASSQALGRDTDTQYF. CDR3 nucleotide sequence: TGTGCCAGCAGCCAAGCCCTCGGCAGGGACACAGATACGCAGTATTTT.

A few counts support this clonotype. This may come from a read error, since a much larger clone is one base off. V gene TRBV19 combines with J gene TRBJ1-5; no definite D call. The CDR3 runs to 15 residues. Germline V gene lookup returns CDR1 LNHDA and CDR2 SQIVND (reference sequence). The CDR3 here is CASSRAANSNQPHHF. As DNA, the CDR3 is TGTGCCAGTAGTAGGGCAGCTAATAGCAATCAGCCCCACCATTTT. The entire variable domain, with the rest obtained from reference TRBV19 and TRBJ1-5, is as follows: DGGITQSPKYLFRKEGQNVTLSCEQNLNHDAMYWYRQDPGQGLRLIYYSQIVNDFQKGDIAEGYSVSREKKESFPLTVTSAQKNPTAFYLCASSRAANSNQPHHFGDGTRLSIL.

This clonotype was detected ten times or more. The chain is built from TRBV7-9 and TRBJ2-3; D is unclear. This CDR3 contains 13 residues. Looked up from germline, CDR1 is SEHNR and CDR2 is FQNEAQ (reference sequence). With 5 bases removed from V and 2 bases from J, the gap between germline ends came to 8 bases. For the CDR3, the DNA is TGTGCCAGCAGCCCCACACACACAGATACGCAGTATTTT. Translated, it gives CASSPTHTDTQYF.

This clonotype was recorded at least ten times. The rearrangement joins TRBV12-5 to TRBJ1-5; 7 nucleotides agree with TRBD1. The CDR3 runs to 16 residues. The ends lost 0 bases at V and 2 bases at J; junction bases unmatched: 4. Looked up from germline, CDR1 is LGHNT and CDR2 is FRNRAP. This CDR3 is CASGLVTGTGNQPQHF. CDR3 sequence (DNA): TGTGCTAGTGGTTTGGTAACGGGGACAGGCAATCAGCCCCAGCATTTT.

This clonotype occurred a few times. V is TRBV2 and J is TRBJ2-1, with D perhaps TRBD1 (6 bases). The V end was cut by 7 bases, the J end by 5 bases, with 9 bases between. Per germline, CDR1 SNHLY and CDR2 FYNNEI. The length of the CDR3 is 12 residues. CDR3: CASNRDDNEQFF. DNA for the CDR3: TGTGCCAGCAACAGGGATGACAATGAGCAGTTCTTC. The full variable domain, with the rest looked up from reference TRBV2 and TRBJ2-1, is EPEVTQTPSHQVTQMGQEVILRCVPISNHLYFYWYRQILGQKVEFLVSFYNNEISEKSEIFDDQFSVERPDGSNFTLKIRSTKLEDSAMYFCASNRDDNEQFFGPGTRLTVL.

This chain links TRBV12-3 or TRBV12-4 with TRBJ1-6, with D possibly TRBD1 on 5 matching bases. The CDR3 sequence is 13 residues long. V was clipped by 2 bases and J by 10 bases, with 9 bases between them. The DNA for the CDR3 is TGTGCCAGCAGTTTAAGGGGCACCTCACCCCTCCACTTT. This codes for CASSLRGTSPLHF.

This clonotype appeared a few times. The gene calls are TRBV12-3 or TRBV12-4 and TRBJ1-1; D might be TRBD1 (5 bases). CDR3 length: 14 residues. V shed 5 bases and J shed 1 base, with 11 bases lying between them. As DNA, the CDR3 is TGTGCCAGCAGTGTCGGGACGGAGAACACTGAAGCTTTCTTT. Translated: CASSVGTENTEAFF.

This clonotype was counted ten times or more. The chain has TRBV7-6 and TRBJ1-5; no definite D call. The CDR3 sequence is 14 residues long. Looked up from germline, CDR1 is SGHVS and CDR2 is FNYEAQ. Trimming left V 0 bases short and J 7 bases short, with 10 bases between. CDR3 in amino acids: CASSLANSAQPQHF. In nucleotides, the CDR3 is TGTGCCAGCAGCTTAGCTAACTCAGCCCAGCCCCAGCATTTT. The full variable domain, in which reference TRBV7-6 and TRBJ1-5 provide the parts outside the CDR3, is GAGVSQSPRYKVTKRGQDVALRCDPISGHVSLYWYRQALGQGPEFLTYFNYEAQQDKSGLPNDRFSAERPEGSISTLTIQRTEQRDSAMYRCASSLANSAQPQHFGDGTRLSIL.

This clonotype was recorded at least ten times. A read error may explain this, as a much larger clone is one base away. The chain carries TRBV7-2 and TRBJ2-5; D not resolved. Deletions cut 5 bases from V and 2 bases from J, with 3 bases between. Germline V CDR1 and CDR2: SGHTA, FQGNSA. The CDR3 runs to 11 residues. The CDR3 spells CASSAQETQYF. The CDR3 bases are TGTGCCAGCAGCGCACAAGAGACCCAGTACTTC.

The chain recombines TRBV7-2 with TRBJ2-5; possible D gene TRBD2, 6 bases. This CDR3 is built from 13 residues. Looked up from germline, CDR1 is SGHTA and CDR2 is FQGNSA. Deletions cut 3 bases from V and 13 bases from J, with 18 bases between. The CDR3 loop reads CASSLGDSPSRYF. CDR3 DNA: TGTGCCAGCAGCTTGGGGGACTCACCAAGCCGGTACTTC.

This clonotype was detected many times. The rearrangement links TRBV4-3 to TRBJ2-6; D is ambiguous. CDR3 length: 14 residues. Germline V lookup: CDR1 LGHNA, CDR2 YSLEER. The V end was cut by 0 bases, the J end by 4 bases, with 4 bases between. CDR3 in DNA: TGCGCCAGCAGCCAAGATACGGGGGCCAACGTCCTGACTTTC. It encodes CASSQDTGANVLTF.

This clonotype was detected many times. This chain joins TRBV7-8 and TRBJ2-1, with TRBD2 identical over 7 bases. CDR3 length equals 17 residues. Germline trimming cut 1 base from V and 7 bases from J; bases unmatched to any gene: 13. CDR1 SGHVS and CDR2 FQNEAQ come from the germline V gene. CDR3 protein: CASSLEGVGTIGNEQFF. The CDR3 DNA sequence: TGTGCCAGCAGCTTAGAAGGTGTCGGGACTATCGGGAATGAGCAGTTCTTC.

The gene calls are TRBV20-1 and TRBJ2-1; 10 positions match TRBD2. Germline CDR1 DFQATT, CDR2 SNEGSKA (reference sequence). This CDR3 is built from 15 residues. V dropped 3 bases and J dropped 2; count of bases not matched to a gene: 4. DNA of the CDR3: TGCAGTGCTAGGGTAGCGGGAGGCCCCTACAATGAGCAGTTCTTC. Its translation is CSARVAGGPYNEQFF.

This clonotype was recorded many times. The V gene is TRBV7-9, the J gene TRBJ1-2; D uncertain. Germline loops: CDR1 SEHNR, CDR2 FQNEAQ (reference sequence). This CDR3 region has 13 residues. Trimming left V 5 bases short and J 2 bases short, with 9 bases between. The CDR3 DNA reads as TGTGCCAGCAGCCCCTCAGGAAACTATGGCTACACCTTC. Protein: CASSPSGNYGYTF.

The table lists this clonotype with many counts. This chain links TRBV6-2 or TRBV6-3 with TRBJ2-7; 7 nucleotides match TRBD1. Germline V gene sequence: CDR1 MNHEY, CDR2 SVGEGT. This CDR3 region has 14 residues. V shed 6 bases, J shed 4 bases, and the junction held 9 bases outside the gene matches. The CDR3 DNA reads TGTGCCAGCAGCGGGACAGCCAATTCTTACGAGCAGTACTTC. As protein: CASSGTANSYEQYF.

The V and J genes are TRBV7-2 and TRBJ2-7; D gene unclear. The CDR3 totals 14 residues. V lost 1 base, J lost 4 bases, and 11 bases lay in between. CDR1 SGHTA and CDR2 FQGNSA come from the germline V gene. The CDR3 loop is CASSLVASQYEQYF. Here the CDR3 DNA reads TGTGCCAGCAGCTTAGTGGCAAGCCAATACGAGCAGTACTTC.

A few counts support this clonotype. V is TRBV5-4 and J is TRBJ2-5; no reliable D call. The CDR3 loop spans 15 amino acids. Germline CDR1 SGHNT, CDR2 YYREEE (reference sequence). V gave up 0 bases and J gave up 2 bases, with 11 bases separating them. The chain's CDR3 is CASSLGGRRQETQYF. The CDR3 DNA sequence: TGTGCCAGCAGCTTGGGAGGTAGAAGACAAGAGACCCAGTACTTC.

Many counts were recorded for this clonotype. The chain uses TRBV7-2 and TRBJ2-2; D gene unclear. The length of the CDR3 is 11 residues. V was trimmed by 4 bases and J by 7 bases, leaving 4 bases between them. The germline V gene encodes CDR1 SGHTA and CDR2 FQGNSA. Written as DNA, the CDR3 is TGTGCCAGCAGCTCGTTCGGGGAGCTGTTTTTT. This translates into CASSSFGELFF. The whole variable domain, remainder taken from reference TRBV7-2 and TRBJ2-2, is GAGVSQSPSNKVTEKGKDVELRCDPISGHTALYWYRQSLGQGLEFLIYFQGNSAPDKSGLPSDRFSAERTGGSVSTLTIQRTQQEDSAVYLCASSSFGELFFGEGSRLTVL.

This clonotype has only a few counts. The chain combines TRBV10-3 with TRBJ1-1; no clear D gene. This CDR3 has 14 residues. The germline V and J ends were trimmed by 4 bases and 3 bases, with 12 bases remaining between them. Germline values: CDR1 ENHRY, CDR2 SYGVKD. CDR3: CAISANGGYTEAFF. CDR3 sequence (DNA): TGTGCCATCAGTGCCAACGGCGGTTACACTGAAGCTTTCTTT.

J is TRBJ2-1 and V is TRBV29-1; D gene ambiguous. CDR1 and CDR2 (germline): SQVTM, ANQGSEA. V lost 1 base to trimming and J lost 3 bases, with 13 bases between them. CDR3 length: 15 residues. CDR3 coding DNA: TGCAGCGTTGAAGGGGCTGACTTGGGCTACAATGAGCAGTTCTTC. It encodes CSVEGADLGYNEQFF.

This clonotype was found many times. The rearrangement links TRBV7-2 to TRBJ2-3, with D perhaps being TRBD1 or TRBD2 (5 bases each). The CDR3 consists of 14 residues. V lost 3 bases, J lost 2 bases, and 9 bases lay in between. The germline gives CDR1 SGHTA, CDR2 FQGNSA. The CDR3 DNA is TGTGCCAGCAGCTTTTGGGGGAACACAGATACGCAGTATTTT. It yields the protein CASSFWGNTDTQYF.

This clonotype was counted only a few times. The CDR3 DNA sequence: TGTGCCAGCAGCGCGGTGAACACAGATACGCAGTATTTT. This translates into CASSAVNTDTQYF. This chain connects TRBV7-6 to TRBJ2-3; D call uncertain. The CDR3 totals 13 residues. V was clipped by 5 bases and J by 2 bases, with 8 bases between them. The V gene's germline CDR1 is SGHVS and CDR2 FNYEAQ.

This clonotype was seen ten or more times. The J gene is TRBJ1-6, the V gene TRBV7-9, with 7 bases matching TRBD1. Trimming removed 3 bases from V and 10 bases from J; junction bases left unmatched: 15. Germline V gene lookup returns CDR1 SEHNR and CDR2 FQNEAQ (reference sequence). This CDR3 is built from 17 residues. CDR3 sequence: CASSFHDREGIRSPLHF. The CDR3 DNA is TGTGCCAGCAGCTTCCACGACAGGGAAGGGATAAGGTCACCCCTCCACTTT.

V usage is TRBV5-1 and J usage is TRBJ1-6; D unclear. CDR1 SGHRS and CDR2 YFSETQ come from the germline V gene. The CDR3 covers 15 residues. V lost 2 bases and J lost 6, with 12 bases in between. The CDR3 nucleotides read TGCGCCAGCAGCTTCATGGGCAGCCGTAATTCACCCCTCCACTTT. It specifies CASSFMGSRNSPLHF.

Ten or more counts support this clonotype. The chain employs TRBV7-2 and TRBJ2-1; D gene unclear. Germline V gene lookup returns CDR1 SGHTA and CDR2 FQGNSA. The ends were cut back, 3 bases at V and 0 bases at J, with 9 bases in the middle. The CDR3 is 15 residues long. The CDR3 DNA is TGTGCCAGCAGCTTTTGGCAGAGCTCCTACAATGAGCAGTTCTTC. This translates into CASSFWQSSYNEQFF.

Ten or more counts support this clonotype. The gene calls are TRBV12-3 or TRBV12-4 and TRBJ1-2; 9 bases align to TRBD1. The CDR3 is made up of 17 amino acids. V shed 5 bases, J shed 4 bases, and the junction held 14 bases outside the gene matches. CDR3 nucleotide sequence: TGTGCCAGCAGTCAAGTCCCGGGACAGGGTGTGGGCTATGGCTACACCTTC. As protein: CASSQVPGQGVGYGYTF.

This clonotype was observed a few times. This rearrangement joins TRBV12-3 or TRBV12-4 to TRBJ2-7; 7 positions match TRBD2. V lost 5 bases to trimming and J lost 3 bases; unmatched junction nucleotides: 4. This CDR3 spans 13 amino acids. The DNA of the CDR3 is TGTGCCAGCAGTGGGACTAACATCTACGAGCAGTACTTC. Protein sequence: CASSGTNIYEQYF.

This clonotype was observed a handful of times. The CDR3 spells CASSQEFGVSSTGELFF. For the CDR3, the DNA is TGCGCCAGCAGCCAAGAATTCGGAGTGTCGAGCACCGGGGAGCTGTTTTTT. The genes are TRBV4-3 and TRBJ2-2; D unclear. This CDR3 spans 17 amino acids. Deletions cut 0 bases from V and 4 bases from J, with 15 bases between. From germline, CDR1 is LGHNA and CDR2 YSLEER.

This clonotype was counted at least ten times. This rearrangement joins TRBV7-2 to TRBJ1-2; D unresolved. The germline V and J ends were trimmed by 5 bases and 5 bases, with 12 bases remaining between them. The CDR3 has 13 amino acids. Germline V lookup: CDR1 SGHTA, CDR2 FQGNSA. For the CDR3, the DNA is TGTGCCAGCAGCGCAAGGACGGCTTATGGCTACACCTTC. Protein: CASSARTAYGYTF.

There are a few counts of this clonotype. The chain carries TRBV10-3 and TRBJ2-7; TRBD2 matches at 8 bases. This CDR3 is 14 amino acids long. The germline V gene encodes CDR1 ENHRY and CDR2 SYGVKD. Losses at the gene ends were 3 bases for V and 2 bases for J; bases not matched to a gene: 3. The CDR3 region is CAISEFSGTYEQYF. The CDR3 bases are TGTGCCATCAGTGAATTTAGCGGGACCTACGAGCAGTACTTC.

The V and J genes are TRBV5-4 and TRBJ2-3; D perhaps matches TRBD2 (5 bases). Germline values: CDR1 SGHNT, CDR2 YYREEE (reference sequence). V was trimmed by 4 bases and J by 4 bases, leaving 13 bases between them. The CDR3 consists of 14 residues. The CDR3 protein is CASSPPGSPDTQYF. CDR3 DNA: TGTGCCAGCAGCCCCCCGGGGAGCCCAGATACGCAGTATTTT.

This clonotype has at least ten counts. This chain connects TRBV20-1 to TRBJ1-2; TRBD1 aligns across 8 bases. This CDR3 contains 13 residues. Germline V lookup: CDR1 DFQATT, CDR2 SNEGSKA (reference sequence). Trimming took 5 bases from V and 3 from J; bases not matched to a gene: 5. DNA of the CDR3: TGCAGTGCTCGGACAGGGAGGGACTATGGCTACACCTTC. Protein sequence: CSARTGRDYGYTF.